This TCR beta chain was recovered during a study of patients and donors after allogeneic stem cell transplantation. In TCRdb, the RT-PCR reads were re-called with MiXCR into one record per CDR3 protein. Counted here are 400,000 to 450,000 distinct CDR3 sequences, around 16% occurring once; the ten biggest clones make up less than 9.5%. Trimming took off 5 bases at V and 2 bases at J, with 16 bases between the two ends. CDR3 length equals 15 residues. The V gene's germline CDR1 is DFQATT and CDR2 SNEGSKA (reference sequence). V and J are TRBV20-1 and TRBJ2-4, with TRBD1 as a possible D gene (5 bases). The sample consisted of blood, either unsorted or a sorted T cell fraction (not recorded which). This TCR was sampled from a human donor who was either an allogeneic HSCT recipient or a stem cell or donor lymphocyte infusion donor (not recorded which). It is not recorded whose cells these are; they may come from a transplant donor. As DNA, the CDR3 is TGCAGTGCTTATACAGGCTCTTGGACCAAAAACATTCAGTACTTC. Translating gives CSAYTGSWTKNIQYF.